This T cell receptor beta chain was retrieved from a study of identifying expanded T cells in peripheral blood. General observations from the study: About 1.2 clones differed between technical replicates, versus about 15 and 19 over time. Variance in clone template counts between roughly 2-week samples significantly increased with total template count across all healthy donors.

V was clipped by 0 bases and J by 4 bases; unmatched bases: 4. The CDR3 has 15 residues. CDR1 is PRHDT and CDR2 is FYEKMQ in the germline V gene (reference sequence). Comment on this clone: The antigen is undetermined.

Libraries were prepared by immunoSEQ multiplex PCR; TCRdb keeps only in-frame clonotypes and omits some of them. This table holds approximately 110,000 clones, 80% to 90% found once. Healthy donors had no documented immune events, such as infections, while sampled. The source of this sequence is a person aged 18 to 70 in good health. J is TRBJ2-7 and V is TRBV13; 9 bases are shared with TRBD2. The specimen was blood. The CDR3 DNA is TGTGCCAGCAGCTTAGGGCTAGCGGGGCCGTACGAGCAGTACTTC. The encoded protein is CASSLGLAGPYEQYF.